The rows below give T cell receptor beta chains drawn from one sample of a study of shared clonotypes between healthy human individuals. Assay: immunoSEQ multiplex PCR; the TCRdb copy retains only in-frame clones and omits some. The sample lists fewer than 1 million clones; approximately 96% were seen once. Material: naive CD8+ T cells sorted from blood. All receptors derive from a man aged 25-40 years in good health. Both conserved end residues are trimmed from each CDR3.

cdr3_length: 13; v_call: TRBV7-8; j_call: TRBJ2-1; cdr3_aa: ASSSGLTVPIEQF
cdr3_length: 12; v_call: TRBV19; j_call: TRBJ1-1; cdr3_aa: ASTDGKMNTEAF
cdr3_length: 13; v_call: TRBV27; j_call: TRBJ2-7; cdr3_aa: ASRAVYTKPWEQY
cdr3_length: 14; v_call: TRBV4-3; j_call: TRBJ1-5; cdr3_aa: ASSQDTSTVNQPQH
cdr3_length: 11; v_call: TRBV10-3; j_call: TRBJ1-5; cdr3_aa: AISRNSNQPQH
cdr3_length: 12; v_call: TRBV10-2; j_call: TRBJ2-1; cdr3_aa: ASGTSGALGEQF
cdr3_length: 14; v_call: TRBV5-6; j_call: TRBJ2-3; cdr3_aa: ASSWRRDRGLDTQY
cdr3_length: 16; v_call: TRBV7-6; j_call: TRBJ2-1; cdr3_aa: ASSLKSGTSVSYNEQF
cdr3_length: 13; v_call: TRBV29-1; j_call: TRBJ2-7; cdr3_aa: SVVPTHSETYEQY
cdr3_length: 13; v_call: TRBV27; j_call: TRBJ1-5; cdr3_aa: ASSLYYRVNQPQH
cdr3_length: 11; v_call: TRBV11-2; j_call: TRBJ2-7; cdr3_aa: ASSSGGFYEQY
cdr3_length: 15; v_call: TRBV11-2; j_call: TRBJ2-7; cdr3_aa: ASSLDPGREFGYEQY
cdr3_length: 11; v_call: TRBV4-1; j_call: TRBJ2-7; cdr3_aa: ASSQGQRYEQY
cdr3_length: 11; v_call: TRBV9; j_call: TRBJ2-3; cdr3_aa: ASSVDPGGAQY
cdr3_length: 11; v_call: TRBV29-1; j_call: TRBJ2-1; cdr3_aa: SVWRESYNEQF
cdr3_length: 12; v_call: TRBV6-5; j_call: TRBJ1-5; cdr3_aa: ASSQDRANQPQH
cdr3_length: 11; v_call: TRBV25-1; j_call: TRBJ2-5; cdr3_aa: ASSEGLGETQY
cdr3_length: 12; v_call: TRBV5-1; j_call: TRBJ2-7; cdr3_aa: ASSLVSGSYEQY
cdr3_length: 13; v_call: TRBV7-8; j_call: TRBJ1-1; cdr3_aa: ASSLDPGVYGEAF
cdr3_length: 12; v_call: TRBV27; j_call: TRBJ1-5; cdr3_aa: ASSYVGGSQPQH
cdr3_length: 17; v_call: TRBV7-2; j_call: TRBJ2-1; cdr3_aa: AGGQGPAGVAFSYNEQF
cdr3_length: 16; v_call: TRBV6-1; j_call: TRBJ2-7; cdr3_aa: ASSESVLAGEIVGEQY
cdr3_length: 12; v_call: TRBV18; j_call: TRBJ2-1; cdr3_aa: ASSPRDRQNEQF
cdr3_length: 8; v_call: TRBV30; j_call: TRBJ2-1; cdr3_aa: AWSVNEQF
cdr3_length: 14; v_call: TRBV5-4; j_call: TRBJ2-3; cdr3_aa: ASSLWERPGTDTQY
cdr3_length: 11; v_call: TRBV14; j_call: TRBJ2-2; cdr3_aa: ASSPRLTGELF
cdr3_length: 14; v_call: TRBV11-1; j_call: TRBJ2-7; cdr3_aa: ASSTRQGSTAYEQY
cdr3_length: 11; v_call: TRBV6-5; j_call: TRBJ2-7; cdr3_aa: ASSPLSGGEQY
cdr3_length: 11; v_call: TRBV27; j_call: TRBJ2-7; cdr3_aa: ASSSEEDLEQY
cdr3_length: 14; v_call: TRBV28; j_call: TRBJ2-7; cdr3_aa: ASSLRTGQGDYEQY
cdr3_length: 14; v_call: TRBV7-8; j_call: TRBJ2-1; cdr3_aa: ASSLATAGAYNEQF
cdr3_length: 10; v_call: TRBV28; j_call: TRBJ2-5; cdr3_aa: ASSFGSETQY
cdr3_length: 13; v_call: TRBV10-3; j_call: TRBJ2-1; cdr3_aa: AISERIAERNEQF
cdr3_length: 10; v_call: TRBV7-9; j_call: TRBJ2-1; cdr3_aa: ASTGPYNEQF
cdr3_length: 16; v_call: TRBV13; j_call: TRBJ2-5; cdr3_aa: ASSLGYGLAGAIETQY
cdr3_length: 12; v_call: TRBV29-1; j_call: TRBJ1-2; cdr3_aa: SVRGPLGHYGYT
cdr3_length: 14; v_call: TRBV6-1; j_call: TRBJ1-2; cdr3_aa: ASSQGQGWNEDGYT
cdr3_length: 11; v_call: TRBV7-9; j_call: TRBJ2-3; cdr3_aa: ASSPRGADTQY
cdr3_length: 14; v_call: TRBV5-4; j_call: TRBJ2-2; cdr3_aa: ASSSPLGGNTGELF
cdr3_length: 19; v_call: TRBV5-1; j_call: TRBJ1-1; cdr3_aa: ASSSMPLYRDQSGAPTEAF
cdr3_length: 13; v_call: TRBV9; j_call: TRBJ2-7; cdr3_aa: ASSAEGAGAYEQY
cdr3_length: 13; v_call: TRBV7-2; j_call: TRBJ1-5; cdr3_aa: ASSLNRGLAQPQH
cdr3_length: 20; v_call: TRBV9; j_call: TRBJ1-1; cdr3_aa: ASSVGRGRDLQGSSWATEAF
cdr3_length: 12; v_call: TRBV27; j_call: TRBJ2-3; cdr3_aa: ASSSHRSTDTQY
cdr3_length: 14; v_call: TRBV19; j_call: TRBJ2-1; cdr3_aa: ASSIDRGSSYNEQF
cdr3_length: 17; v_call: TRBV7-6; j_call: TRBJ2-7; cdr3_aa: ASSLPAQRGDRPFYEQY
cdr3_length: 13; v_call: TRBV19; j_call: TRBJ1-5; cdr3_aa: ASSIGGAPGQPQH
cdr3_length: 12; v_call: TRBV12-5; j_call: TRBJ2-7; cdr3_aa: ASGRGTGVYEQY
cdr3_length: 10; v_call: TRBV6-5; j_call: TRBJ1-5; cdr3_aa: ASSEGNQPQH
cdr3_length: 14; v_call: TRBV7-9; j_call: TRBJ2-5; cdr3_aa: ASSPRSGRRQETQY
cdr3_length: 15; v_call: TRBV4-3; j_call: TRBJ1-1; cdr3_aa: ASSQDSGRLMNTEAF
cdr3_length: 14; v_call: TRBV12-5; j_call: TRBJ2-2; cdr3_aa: ASGLVISGIPGELF
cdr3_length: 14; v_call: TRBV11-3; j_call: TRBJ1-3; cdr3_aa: ASSPGGRSSGNTIY